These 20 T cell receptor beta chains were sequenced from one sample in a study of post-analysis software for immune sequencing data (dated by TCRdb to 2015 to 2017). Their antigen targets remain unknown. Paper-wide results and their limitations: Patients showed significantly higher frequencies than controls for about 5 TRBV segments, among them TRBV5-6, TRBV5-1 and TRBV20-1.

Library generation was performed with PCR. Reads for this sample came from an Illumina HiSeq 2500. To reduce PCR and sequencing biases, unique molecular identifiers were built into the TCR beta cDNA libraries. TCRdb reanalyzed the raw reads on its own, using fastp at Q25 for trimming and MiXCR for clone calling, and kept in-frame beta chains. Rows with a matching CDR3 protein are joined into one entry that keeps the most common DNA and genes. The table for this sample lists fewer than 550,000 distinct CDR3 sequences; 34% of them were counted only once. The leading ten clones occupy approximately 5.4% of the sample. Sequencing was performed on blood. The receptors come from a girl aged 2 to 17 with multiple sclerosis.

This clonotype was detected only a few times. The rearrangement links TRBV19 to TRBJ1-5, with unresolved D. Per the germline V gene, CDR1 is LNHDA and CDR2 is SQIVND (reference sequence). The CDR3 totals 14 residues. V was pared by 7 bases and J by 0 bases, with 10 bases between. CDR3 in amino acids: CASKLTGSNQPQHF. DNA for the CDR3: TGTGCCAGTAAACTGACCGGTAGCAATCAGCCCCAGCATTTT.

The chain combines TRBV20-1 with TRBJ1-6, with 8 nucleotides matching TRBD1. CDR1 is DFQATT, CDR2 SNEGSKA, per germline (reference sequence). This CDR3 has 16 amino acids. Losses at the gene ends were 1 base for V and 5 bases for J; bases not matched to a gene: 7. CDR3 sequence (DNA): TGCAGTGCTAGAGTCCGACAGGGGACCCATAATTCACCCCTCCACTTT. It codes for CSARVRQGTHNSPLHF.

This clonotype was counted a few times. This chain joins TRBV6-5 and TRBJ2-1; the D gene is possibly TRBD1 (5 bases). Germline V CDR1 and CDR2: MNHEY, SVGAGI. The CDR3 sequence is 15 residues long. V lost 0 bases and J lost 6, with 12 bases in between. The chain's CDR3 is CASSYSKGLGNEQFF. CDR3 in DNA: TGTGCCAGCAGTTACTCGAAGGGGCTGGGCAATGAGCAGTTCTTC.

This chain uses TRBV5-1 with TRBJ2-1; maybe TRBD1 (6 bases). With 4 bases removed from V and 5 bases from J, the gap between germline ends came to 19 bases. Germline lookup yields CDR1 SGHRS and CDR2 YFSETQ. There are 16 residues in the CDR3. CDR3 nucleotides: TGCGCCAGCAGCACGGGTGTGGGGGCGATAAACAATGAGCAGTTCTTC. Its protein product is CASSTGVGAINNEQFF.

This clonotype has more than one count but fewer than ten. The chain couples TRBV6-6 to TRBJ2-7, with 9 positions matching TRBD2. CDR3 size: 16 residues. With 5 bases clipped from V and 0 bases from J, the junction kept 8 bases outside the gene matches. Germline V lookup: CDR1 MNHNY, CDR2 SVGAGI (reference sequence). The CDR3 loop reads CASSPPERGVSYEQYF. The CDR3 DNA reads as TGTGCCAGCAGTCCCCCGGAGCGGGGGGTCTCCTACGAGCAGTACTTC.

The chain's CDR3 is CSVVGQLSGYTF. CDR3 bases: TGCAGCGTTGTAGGACAGTTGTCTGGCTACACCTTC. The chain employs TRBV29-1 and TRBJ1-2, with D maybe TRBD1 (6 bases). The V and J ends lost 4 bases and 7 bases respectively, with 13 bases between them. Germline V lookup: CDR1 SQVTM, CDR2 ANQGSEA. The CDR3 sequence is 12 residues long.

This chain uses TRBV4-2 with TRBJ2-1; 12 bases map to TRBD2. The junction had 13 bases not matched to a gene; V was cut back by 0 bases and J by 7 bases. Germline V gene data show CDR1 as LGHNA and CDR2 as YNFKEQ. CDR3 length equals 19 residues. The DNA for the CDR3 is TGTGCCAGCAGCCAAGACACTTCGCTAGCGGGGGGGCCGGGTAATGAGCAGTTCTTC. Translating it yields CASSQDTSLAGGPGNEQFF.

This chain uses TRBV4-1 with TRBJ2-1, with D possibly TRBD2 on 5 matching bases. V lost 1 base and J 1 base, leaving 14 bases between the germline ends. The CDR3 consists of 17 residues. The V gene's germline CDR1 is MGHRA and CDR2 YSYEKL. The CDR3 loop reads CASSQVLSPGSYNEQFF. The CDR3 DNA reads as TGCGCCAGCAGCCAAGTCCTGTCTCCGGGGTCCTACAATGAGCAGTTCTTC.

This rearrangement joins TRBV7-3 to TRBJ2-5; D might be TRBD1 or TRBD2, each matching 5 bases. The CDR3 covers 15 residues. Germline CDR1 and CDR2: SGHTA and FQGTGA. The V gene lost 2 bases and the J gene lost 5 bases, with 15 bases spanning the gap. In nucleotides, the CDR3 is TGTGCCAGCAGCTTACTAGTGGGACCCTCTGAGACCCAGTACTTC. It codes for CASSLLVGPSETQYF. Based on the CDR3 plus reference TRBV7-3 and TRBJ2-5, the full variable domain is GAGVSQTPSNKVTEKGKYVELRCDPISGHTALYWYRQSLGQGPEFLIYFQGTGAADDSGLPNDRFFAVRPEGSVSTLKIQRTERGDSAVYLCASSLLVGPSETQYFGPGTRLLVL.

The CDR3 loop reads CASSFSGQGGGPQHF. In nucleotides, the CDR3 is TGTGCCAGCAGCTTTTCAGGACAGGGCGGGGGGCCCCAGCATTTT. V gene TRBV7-9 combines with J gene TRBJ1-5, with TRBD1 matching 8 bases. V shed 3 bases, J shed 9 bases, and the junction held 10 bases outside the gene matches. The CDR3 spans 15 residues. Germline-derived CDR1 and CDR2 are SEHNR and FQNEAQ (reference sequence). The full variable domain, in which reference TRBV7-9 and TRBJ1-5 provide the parts outside the CDR3, is DTGVSQNPRHKITKRGQNVTFRCDPISEHNRLYWYRQTLGQGPEFLTYFQNEAQLEKSRLLSDRFSAERPKGSFSTLEIQRTEQGDSAMYLCASSFSGQGGGPQHFGDGTRLSIL.

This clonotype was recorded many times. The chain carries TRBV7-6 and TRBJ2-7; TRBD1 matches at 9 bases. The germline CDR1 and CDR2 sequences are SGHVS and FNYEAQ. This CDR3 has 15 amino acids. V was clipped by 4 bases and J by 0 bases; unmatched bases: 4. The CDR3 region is CASSSGTGSSYEQYF. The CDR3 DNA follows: TGTGCCAGCAGCTCAGGGACAGGGAGCTCCTACGAGCAGTACTTC.

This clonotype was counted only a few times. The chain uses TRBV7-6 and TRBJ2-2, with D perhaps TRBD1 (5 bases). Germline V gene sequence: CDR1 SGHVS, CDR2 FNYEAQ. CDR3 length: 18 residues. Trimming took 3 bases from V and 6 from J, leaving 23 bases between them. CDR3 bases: TGTGCCAGCAGCTTTGGGCCTGGTGGGTTGACAGCTGCCGGGGAGCTGTTTTTT. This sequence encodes CASSFGPGGLTAAGELFF. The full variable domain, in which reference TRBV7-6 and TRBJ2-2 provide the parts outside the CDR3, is GAGVSQSPRYKVTKRGQDVALRCDPISGHVSLYWYRQALGQGPEFLTYFNYEAQQDKSGLPNDRFSAERPEGSISTLTIQRTEQRDSAMYRCASSFGPGGLTAAGELFFGEGSRLTVL.

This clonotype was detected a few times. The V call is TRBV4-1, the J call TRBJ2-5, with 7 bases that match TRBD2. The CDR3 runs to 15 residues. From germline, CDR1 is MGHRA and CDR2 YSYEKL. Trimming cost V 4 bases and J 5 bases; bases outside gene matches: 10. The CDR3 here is CASSPGGLLVETQYF. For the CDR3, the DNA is TGCGCCAGCAGCCCCGGGGGGTTATTAGTGGAGACCCAGTACTTC.

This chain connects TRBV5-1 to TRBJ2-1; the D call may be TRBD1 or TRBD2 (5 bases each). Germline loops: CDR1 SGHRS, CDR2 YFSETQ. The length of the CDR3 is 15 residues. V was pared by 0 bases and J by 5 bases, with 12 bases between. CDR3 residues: CASSLDPGHDNEQFF. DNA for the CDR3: TGCGCCAGCAGCTTGGACCCGGGGCACGACAATGAGCAGTTCTTC.

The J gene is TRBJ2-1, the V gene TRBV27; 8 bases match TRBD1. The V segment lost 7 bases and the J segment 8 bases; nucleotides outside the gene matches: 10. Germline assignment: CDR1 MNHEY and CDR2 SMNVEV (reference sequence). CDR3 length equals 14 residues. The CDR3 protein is CASTGQGTAYEQFF. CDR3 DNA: TGTGCCAGCACCGGACAGGGTACGGCCTATGAGCAGTTCTTC.

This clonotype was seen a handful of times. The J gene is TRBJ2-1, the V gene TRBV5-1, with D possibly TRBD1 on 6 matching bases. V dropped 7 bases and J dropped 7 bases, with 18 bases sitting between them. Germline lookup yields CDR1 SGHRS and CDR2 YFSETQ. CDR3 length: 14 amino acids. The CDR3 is CASDRTAPGNEQFF. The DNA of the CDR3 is TGCGCCAGCGACCGGACAGCCCCGGGTAATGAGCAGTTCTTC.

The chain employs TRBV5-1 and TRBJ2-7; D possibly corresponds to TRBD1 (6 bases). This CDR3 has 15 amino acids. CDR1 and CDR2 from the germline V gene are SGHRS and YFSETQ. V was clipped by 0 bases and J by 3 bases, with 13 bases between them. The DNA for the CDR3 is TGCGCCAGCAGCTTGGATCAGGGGCGGCTCTACGAGCAGTACTTC. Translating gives CASSLDQGRLYEQYF.

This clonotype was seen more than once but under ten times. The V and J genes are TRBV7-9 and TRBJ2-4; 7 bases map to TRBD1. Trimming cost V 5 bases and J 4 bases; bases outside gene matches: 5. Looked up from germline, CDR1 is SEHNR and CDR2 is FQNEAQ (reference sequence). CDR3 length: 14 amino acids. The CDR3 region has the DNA TGTGCCAGCAGCACCGGGACAGCGAAAAACATTCAGTACTTC. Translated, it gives CASSTGTAKNIQYF.

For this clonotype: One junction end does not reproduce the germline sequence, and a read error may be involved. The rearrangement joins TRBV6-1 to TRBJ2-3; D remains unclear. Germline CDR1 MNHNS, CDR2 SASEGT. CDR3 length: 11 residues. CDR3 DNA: TGTGCCAGCAGTGGAACAGATATGCAGTATTTT. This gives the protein CASSGTDMQYF.

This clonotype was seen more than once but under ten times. DNA of the CDR3: TGTGCCAGCAGCCTAACCCGGGACAGCGAGAGTATGGGTTTTATTCAGTACTTC. Its translation is CASSLTRDSESMGFIQYF. The J gene is TRBJ2-4, the V gene TRBV6-8; 7 bases fit TRBD1. V was pared by 6 bases and J by 10 bases, with 24 bases of the junction left unmatched. The CDR3 loop spans 18 amino acids. In germline, CDR1 is MNHGY, CDR2 SAAAGT.